This record looks at one T cell receptor (beta chain) sequence and its context. What it recognizes is unknown. Germline CDR1 is SGDLS and CDR2 is YYNGEE. Trimming cost V 0 bases and J 6 bases, with 18 bases left between them. CDR3 length: 17 residues. TCR beta CDR3 region amplification was performed from RNA transcripts. In the first-round RT-PCR of the TCR CDR3, the HTBI primer set was used. TCRdb called the multiplex PCR reads again in MiXCR, with one record for every CDR3 protein. The sample contains hundreds of thousands of distinct CDR3 sequences, roughly 37% of which appear only once. The data originate from a study of T cells in Graves' hyperthyroidism and ophthalmopathy. Study results and limitations: Most thyroid-expanded clonotypes above 0.001 were also found in blood.

V usage is TRBV9 and J usage is TRBJ2-2; D is undetermined. Sequenced: blood. This receptor was obtained from a man younger than 30 with Graves' hyperthyroidism. CDR3 loop: CASSVAIGPTQPGELFF. CDR3 coding DNA: TGTGCCAGCAGCGTAGCTATAGGGCCGACTCAGCCCGGGGAGCTGTTTTTT.